A single sample is the source of the 15 T cell receptor beta chains below, sequenced in a study of T cell changes during pregnancy in multiple sclerosis. The data were produced by immunoSEQ multiplex PCR, yet TCRdb's version contains in-frame clones alone and is incomplete. The data show tens of thousands of clones, 85% to 95% seen once. The input for sequencing was CD4+ T cells from peripheral blood mononuclear cells, taken in the third trimester of pregnancy. The receptors come from a female donor with multiple sclerosis, enrolled in a pregnancy study.

J is TRBJ1-5 and V is TRBV7-2; TRBD1 matches at 8 bases. CDR1 and CDR2 (germline): SGHTA, FQGNSA. The CDR3 is 15 amino acids. V gave up 3 bases and J gave up 6 bases; unmatched junction bases: 7. CDR3 nucleotides: TGTGCCAGCAGCTTCGGACAGGGTTCGATTCAGCCCCAGCATTTT. Translated: CASSFGQGSIQPQHF.

This clone was picked up one time. The rearrangement links TRBV19 to TRBJ1-2, with D perhaps TRBD1 (5 bases). Trimming stripped 5 bases from V and 3 bases from J, with 10 bases between. The CDR3 is 13 amino acids. Germline CDR1 and CDR2: LNHDA and SQIVND (reference sequence). CDR3 DNA: TGTGCCAGTAGTCCCGACAGCGACTATGGCTACACCTTC. Translating gives CASSPDSDYGYTF.

The chain links TRBV13 to TRBJ2-3, with 8 positions matching TRBD2. Germline V gene lookup returns CDR1 PRHDT and CDR2 FYEKMQ (reference sequence). V shed 5 bases, J shed 4 bases, and the junction held 11 bases outside the gene matches. CDR3 length: 16 residues. In nucleotides, the CDR3 is TGTGCCAGCAGCCTTTCCAGTCGGGGGGGCGCAGATACGCAGTATTTT. This translates into CASSLSSRGGADTQYF.

J is TRBJ1-2 and V is TRBV19; TRBD1 agrees at 9 bases. This CDR3 contains 19 residues. The germline CDR1 and CDR2 sequences are LNHDA and SQIVND (reference sequence). J was trimmed by 4 bases and V by 0 bases; bases with no gene match: 15. The CDR3 region is CASSIDQGQGRPSTYGYTF. CDR3 bases: TGTGCCAGTAGTATAGATCAAGGACAGGGGAGACCTTCAACCTATGGCTACACCTTC.

This rearrangement joins TRBV6-1 to TRBJ1-6; a possible D gene is TRBD1 (5 bases). The V end lost 5 bases, the J end lost 8 bases, and 13 bases lay between the germline ends. There are 14 residues in the CDR3. Germline values: CDR1 MNHNS, CDR2 SASEGT. The CDR3 nucleotides read TGTGCCAGCAGTCACAGGTCTTCCGATTCACCCCTCCACTTT. Its translation is CASSHRSSDSPLHF.

The chain joins TRBV14 to TRBJ2-2; tentatively, D is TRBD1 (6 bases). This CDR3 region has 14 residues. Germline V gene lookup returns CDR1 SGHDN and CDR2 FVKESK. Trimming removed 3 bases at V and 6 bases at J, with 11 bases between. The CDR3 coding sequence is TGTGCCAGCAGCCAGCCCACAGGGTCCGGGGAGCTGTTTTTT. It codes for CASSQPTGSGELFF.

The V gene is TRBV9, the J gene TRBJ2-3; 14 bases align to TRBD2. Germline-derived CDR1 and CDR2 are SGDLS and YYNGEE. Losses at the gene ends were 3 bases for V and 4 bases for J; bases not matched to a gene: 4. There are 16 residues in the CDR3. CDR3 amino acids: CASSGGTSGGADTQYF. The CDR3 nucleotides read TGTGCCAGCAGCGGGGGGACTAGCGGGGGTGCAGATACGCAGTATTTT.

This chain joins TRBV5-1 and TRBJ1-2; 8 bases agree with TRBD1. The J segment lost 4 bases and the V segment lost 0 bases, leaving 5 bases of the junction unmatched. In germline, CDR1 is SGHRS, CDR2 YFSETQ. The CDR3 loop spans 15 amino acids. CDR3 protein: CASSLEGQGFYGYTF. As DNA, the CDR3 is TGCGCCAGCAGCTTGGAAGGACAGGGCTTCTATGGCTACACCTTC.

The chain uses TRBV6-5 and TRBJ1-1; the D gene is possibly TRBD1 (6 bases). The CDR3 has 16 amino acids. The V end was cut by 2 bases, the J end by 0 bases, with 13 bases between. The germline V gene encodes CDR1 MNHEY and CDR2 SVGAGI. CDR3 loop: CASSYVGAPMNTEAFF. The CDR3 nucleotides read TGTGCCAGCAGTTACGTGGGGGCGCCTATGAACACTGAAGCTTTCTTT.

The CDR3 bases are TGTGCCAGCAGCGGACCCACAGGGGGCTCCTATAATTCACCCCTCCACTTT. Translating gives CASSGPTGGSYNSPLHF. V usage is TRBV9 and J usage is TRBJ1-6; 8 nucleotides match TRBD1. V shed 3 bases and J 0 bases; nucleotides not matched to a gene: 5. CDR1 is SGDLS and CDR2 is YYNGEE in the germline V gene. This CDR3 is built from 17 residues.

V and J are TRBV10-3 and TRBJ1-1; TRBD1 is a possible D gene (5 bases). This CDR3 has 14 amino acids. Trimming shortened V by 10 bases and J by 1 base, and 16 bases separated the two germline ends. CDR1 and CDR2 from the germline V gene are ENHRY and SYGVKD. The CDR3 is CATQQGAGNTEAFF. The CDR3 bases are TGTGCCACGCAGCAAGGGGCCGGGAACACTGAAGCTTTCTTT.

The V and J genes are TRBV6-1 and TRBJ2-5; possible D gene TRBD2, 6 bases. The CDR3 is 14 amino acids. Germline V lookup: CDR1 MNHNS, CDR2 SASEGT. The V and J ends lost 7 bases and 5 bases respectively, with 17 bases between them. CDR3 nucleotide sequence: TGTGCCAGCACACGGGGAGGTTGGGGGGAGACCCAGTACTTC. Encoded protein: CASTRGGWGETQYF.

This clone appeared a few times. This sequence joins TRBV4-2 and TRBJ1-2; D perhaps matches TRBD1 (5 bases). The V end lost 0 bases, the J end lost 8 bases, and 13 bases lay between the germline ends. The CDR3 loop spans 14 amino acids. Germline CDR1 LGHNA, CDR2 YNFKEQ. CDR3 nucleotide sequence: TGTGCCAGCAGCCAAGAGGCAGGGTTGGGGGGCTACACCTTC. Amino acid sequence: CASSQEAGLGGYTF.

The chain employs TRBV7-8 and TRBJ1-1; 8 bases are shared with TRBD1. J was trimmed by 1 base and V by 7 bases; bases with no gene match: 8. Germline-derived CDR1 and CDR2 are SGHVS and FQNEAQ. CDR3 size: 15 residues. This CDR3 reads CASTQRTGTNTEAFF. The CDR3, as DNA: TGTGCCAGCACGCAAAGGACAGGGACGAACACTGAAGCTTTCTTT.

J is TRBJ2-5 and V is TRBV5-6, with TRBD1 identical over 7 bases. The V gene end was trimmed by 4 bases and the J gene end by 4 bases; junction bases not matched to a gene: 7. The CDR3 loop spans 14 amino acids. The germline V gene has CDR1 SGHDT and CDR2 YYEEEE. The CDR3 here is CASSRTGVGETQYF. The CDR3, as DNA: TGTGCCAGCAGCCGTACAGGGGTTGGAGAGACCCAGTACTTC.